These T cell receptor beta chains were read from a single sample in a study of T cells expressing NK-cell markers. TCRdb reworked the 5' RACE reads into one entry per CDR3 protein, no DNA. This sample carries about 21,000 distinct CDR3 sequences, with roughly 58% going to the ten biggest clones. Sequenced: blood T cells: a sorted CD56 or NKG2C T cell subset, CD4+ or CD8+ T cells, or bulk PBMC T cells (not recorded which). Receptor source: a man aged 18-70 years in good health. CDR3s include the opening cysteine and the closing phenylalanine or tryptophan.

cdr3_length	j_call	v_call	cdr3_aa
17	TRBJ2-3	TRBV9	CASSVAGRAGGTDTQYF
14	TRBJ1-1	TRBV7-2	CASSSINRGTEAFF
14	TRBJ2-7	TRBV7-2	CASSPIHGPYEQYF
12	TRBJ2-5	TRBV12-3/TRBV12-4	CASSLGGGTQYF
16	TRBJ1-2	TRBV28	CASSPPLGQGSYGYTF
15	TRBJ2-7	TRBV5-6	CASSFSPGLDNEQYF
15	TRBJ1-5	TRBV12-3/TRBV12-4	CASSFRVSGNQPQHF
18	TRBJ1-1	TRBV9	CASSAHTIPQGEGTEAFF
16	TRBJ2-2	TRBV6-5	CASSTRWGGGTGELFF
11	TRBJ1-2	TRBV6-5	CASSNIYGYTF
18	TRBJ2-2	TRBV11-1	CASSSWTDPRPYTGELFF
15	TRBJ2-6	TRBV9	CASSDTDSGANVLTF
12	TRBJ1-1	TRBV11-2	CASSSDRVAAFF
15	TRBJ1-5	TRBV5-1	CASSAQGGGDQPQHF
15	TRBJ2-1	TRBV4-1	CASSQGEAGGNEQFF
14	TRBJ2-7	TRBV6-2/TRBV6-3	CASRTGTGSYEQYF
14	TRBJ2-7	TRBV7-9	CASSLGGGLYEQYF
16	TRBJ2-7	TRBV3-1	CASSQVPRGSSYEQYF
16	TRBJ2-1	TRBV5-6	CASSLAVAGGYNEQFF
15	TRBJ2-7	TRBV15	CATSRDQRGGHEQYF
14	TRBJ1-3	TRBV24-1	CATRKQGSGNTIYF
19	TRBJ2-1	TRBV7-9	CASSATLGTSTGSYNEQFF
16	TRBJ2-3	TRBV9	CASSVGASGLTDTQYF
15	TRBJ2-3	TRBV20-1	CSARAQRGRRDTQYF
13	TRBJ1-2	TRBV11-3	CASSLSRGIGYTF
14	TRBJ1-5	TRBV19	CASSISLGNQPQHF
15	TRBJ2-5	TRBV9	CASSAPTGPQETQYF
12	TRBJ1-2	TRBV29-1	CSVEDRNYGYTF
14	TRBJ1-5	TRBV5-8	CASPLIDSEQPQHF
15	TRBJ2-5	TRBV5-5	CASSSPGGAEETQYF
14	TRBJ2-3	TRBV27	CASSLALSTDTQYF
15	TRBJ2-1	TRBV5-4	CASSKDRGSWNEQFF
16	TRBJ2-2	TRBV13	CASSLGRHRETGELFF
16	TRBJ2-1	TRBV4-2	CASSQDRGTGGSEQFF
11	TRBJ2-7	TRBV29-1	CSVDRFNEQYF
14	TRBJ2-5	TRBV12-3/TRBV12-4	CASSLVQGLETQYF
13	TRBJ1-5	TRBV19	CASSISVNQPQHF
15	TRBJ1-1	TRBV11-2	CASSSRGAPNTEAFF
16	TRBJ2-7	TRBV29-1	CSVETVEGQSSYEQYF
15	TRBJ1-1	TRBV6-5	CASSYVAAMITEAFF
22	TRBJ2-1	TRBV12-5	CASGLDPPKTSGGPSSYNEQFF
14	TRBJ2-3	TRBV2	CASSEFPGTDTQYF
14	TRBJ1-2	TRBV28	CASSPLEGRYGYTF
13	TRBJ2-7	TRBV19	CASSITLVREQYF
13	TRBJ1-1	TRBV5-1	CASSPDGNTEAFF
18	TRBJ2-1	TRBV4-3	CASSQEVVGTSGNGEQFF
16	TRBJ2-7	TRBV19	CASSIVGDSRSYEQYF
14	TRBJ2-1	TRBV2	CASRKLAGADEQFF
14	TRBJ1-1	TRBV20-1	CSARRGQENTEAFF
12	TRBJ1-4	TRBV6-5	CASGQGPEKLFF
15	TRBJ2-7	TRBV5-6	CASSQGGGVHYEQYF
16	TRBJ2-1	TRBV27	CASSPPLRTLNNEQFF
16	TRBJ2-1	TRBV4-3	CASSQELAGGKNEQFF
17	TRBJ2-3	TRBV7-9	CASSPGSTAASTDTQYF
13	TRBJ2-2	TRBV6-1	CASSGGDTGELFF